The T cell receptor (beta chain) under discussion was sequenced for a study of blood T cell repertoires in COVID-19. The wider study: The United States, Italy and Spain provided the acute and convalescent COVID-19 samples.

The repertoire was sequenced with immunoSEQ multiplex PCR; TCRdb's copy has only in-frame clones and lacks some. The table has some 320,000 clones, approximately 88% seen once. Germline V lookup: CDR1 KGHSH, CDR2 LQKENI. V was cut by 10 bases and J by 1 base, with 13 bases left in between. The CDR3 has 13 residues. Donors in Cohort 3 counted as recovered after two negative PCRs, clearance, or symptom resolution. This clonotype was sampled from a man in his sixties who had recovered from COVID-19. This chain connects TRBV18 to TRBJ1-1; maybe TRBD1 (6 bases). The specimen sequenced was PBMCs or T cells enriched from blood (not recorded which). The CDR3 nucleotides read TGTGCCACCAACGGACAGCAGAACACTGAAGCTTTCTTT. Its protein product is CATNGQQNTEAFF.